This T cell receptor (beta chain) is from a study of blood T cell repertoires in COVID-19. Across the study: From the United States, Italy and Spain came samples of acute and convalescent COVID-19.

Sequenced by immunoSEQ multiplex PCR; TCRdb stores in-frame clones only, minus some. The table shows 200,000 to 250,000 clones, with roughly 88% occurring only once. The clonotype originates from a man aged 50 to 60 with active or convalescent COVID-19. The specimen sequenced was peripheral blood.

The CDR3 sequence: CASSLRTGVGGYTF. The CDR3 DNA sequence: TGTGCCAGCAGTTTACGGACAGGGGTGGGCGGCTACACCTTC. J is TRBJ1-2 and V is TRBV28; 9 nucleotides agree with TRBD1. Germline lookup yields CDR1 MDHEN and CDR2 SYDVKM. With V trimmed by 2 bases and J by 8 bases, 6 bases remained unmatched. The CDR3 is 14 amino acids.